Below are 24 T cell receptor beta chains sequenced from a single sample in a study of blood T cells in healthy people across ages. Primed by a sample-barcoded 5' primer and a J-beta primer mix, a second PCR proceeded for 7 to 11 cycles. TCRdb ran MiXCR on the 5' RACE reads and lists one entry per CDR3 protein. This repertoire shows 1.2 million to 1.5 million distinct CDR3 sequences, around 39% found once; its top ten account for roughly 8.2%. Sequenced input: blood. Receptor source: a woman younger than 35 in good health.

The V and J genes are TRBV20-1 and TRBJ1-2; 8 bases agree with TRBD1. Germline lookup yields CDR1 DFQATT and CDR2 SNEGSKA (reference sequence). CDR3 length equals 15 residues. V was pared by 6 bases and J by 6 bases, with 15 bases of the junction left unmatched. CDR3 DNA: TGCAGTGCCCCCAAGCCCCAGGGACAGGTTAATGGCTACACCTTC. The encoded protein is CSAPKPQGQVNGYTF.

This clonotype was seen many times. This chain's CDR3 is CAISSGSAGNEQFF. The CDR3 bases are TGTGCCATCAGTAGCGGGAGCGCGGGGAATGAGCAGTTCTTC. The rearrangement uses TRBV10-3 and TRBJ2-1, with TRBD2 matching 8 bases. The CDR3 is 14 amino acids. The germline CDR1 and CDR2 sequences are ENHRY and SYGVKD. V was pared by 5 bases and J by 7 bases, with 7 bases of the junction left unmatched.

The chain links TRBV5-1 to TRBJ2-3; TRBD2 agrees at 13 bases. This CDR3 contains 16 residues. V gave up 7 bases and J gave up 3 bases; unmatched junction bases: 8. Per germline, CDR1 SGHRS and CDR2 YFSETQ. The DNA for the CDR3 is TGCGCCAGCGGCGGGGGGACTAGCGGGACTACAGATACGCAGTATTTT. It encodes CASGGGTSGTTDTQYF.

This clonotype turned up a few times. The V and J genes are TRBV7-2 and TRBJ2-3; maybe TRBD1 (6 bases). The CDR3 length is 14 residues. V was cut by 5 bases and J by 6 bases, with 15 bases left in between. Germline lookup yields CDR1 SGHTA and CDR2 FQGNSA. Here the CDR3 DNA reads TGTGCCAGCAGCCGCCGACAGGCCCCGGATACGCAGTATTTT. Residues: CASSRRQAPDTQYF.

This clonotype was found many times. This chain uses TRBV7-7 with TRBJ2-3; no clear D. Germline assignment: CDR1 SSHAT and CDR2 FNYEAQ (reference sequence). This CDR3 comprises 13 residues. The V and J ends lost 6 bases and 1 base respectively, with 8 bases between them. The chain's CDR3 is CASSFSGTDTQYF. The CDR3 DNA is TGTGCCAGCAGTTTTTCCGGCACAGATACGCAGTATTTT.

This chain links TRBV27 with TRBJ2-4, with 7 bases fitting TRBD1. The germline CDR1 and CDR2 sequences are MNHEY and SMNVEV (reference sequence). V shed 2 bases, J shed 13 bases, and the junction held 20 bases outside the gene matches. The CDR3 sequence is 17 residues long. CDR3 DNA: TGTGCCAGCAGTTTAAGTTCGACGACAGGGAATGTGGGAGAGCAGTACTTC. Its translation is CASSLSSTTGNVGEQYF.

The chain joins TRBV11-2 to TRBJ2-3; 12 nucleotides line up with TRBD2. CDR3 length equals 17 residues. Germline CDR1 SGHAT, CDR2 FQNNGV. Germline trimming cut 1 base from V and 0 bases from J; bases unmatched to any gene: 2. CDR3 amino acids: CASSLAGTSGSTDTQYF. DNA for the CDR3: TGTGCCAGCAGCTTAGCGGGGACTAGCGGGAGCACAGATACGCAGTATTTT.

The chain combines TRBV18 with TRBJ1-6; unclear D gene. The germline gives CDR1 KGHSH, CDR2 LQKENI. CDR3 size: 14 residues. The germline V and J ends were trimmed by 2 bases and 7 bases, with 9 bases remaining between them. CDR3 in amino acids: CASSPYQENSPLHF. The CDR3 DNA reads TGTGCCAGCTCACCATACCAGGAAAATTCACCCCTCCACTTT.

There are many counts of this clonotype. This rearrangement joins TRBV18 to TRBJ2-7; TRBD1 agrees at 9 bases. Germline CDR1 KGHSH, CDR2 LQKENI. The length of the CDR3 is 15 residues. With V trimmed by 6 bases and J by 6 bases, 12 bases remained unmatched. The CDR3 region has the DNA TGTGCCAGCTCCGCAGCGGGACAGGGTGCTCTCGAGCAGTACTTC. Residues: CASSAAGQGALEQYF. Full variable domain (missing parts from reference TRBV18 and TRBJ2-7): NAGVMQNPRHLVRRRGQEARLRCSPMKGHSHVYWYRQLPEEGLKFMVYLQKENIIDESGMPKERFSAEFPKEGPSILRIQQVVRGDSAAYFCASSAAGQGALEQYFGPGTRLTVT.

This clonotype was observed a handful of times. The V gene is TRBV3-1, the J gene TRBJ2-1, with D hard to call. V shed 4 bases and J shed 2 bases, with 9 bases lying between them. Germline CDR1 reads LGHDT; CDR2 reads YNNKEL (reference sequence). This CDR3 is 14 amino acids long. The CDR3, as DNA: TGTGCCAGCAGCCGAGACGGCACCTACAATGAGCAGTTCTTC. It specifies CASSRDGTYNEQFF.

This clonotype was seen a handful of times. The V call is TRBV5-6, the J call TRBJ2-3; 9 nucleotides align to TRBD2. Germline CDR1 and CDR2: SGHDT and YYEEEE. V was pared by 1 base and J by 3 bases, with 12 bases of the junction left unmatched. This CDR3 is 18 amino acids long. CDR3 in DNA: TGTGCCAGCAGCTTGTTTGGCGGGGGGGAACTAGTTACAGATACGCAGTATTTT. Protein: CASSLFGGGELVTDTQYF.

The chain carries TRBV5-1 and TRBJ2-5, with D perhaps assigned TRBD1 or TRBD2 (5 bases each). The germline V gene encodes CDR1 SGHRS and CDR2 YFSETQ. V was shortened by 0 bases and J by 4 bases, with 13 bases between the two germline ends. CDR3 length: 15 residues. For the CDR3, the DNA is TGCGCCAGCAGCTTGGTCCAGGGAGAAACAGAGACCCAGTACTTC. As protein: CASSLVQGETETQYF.

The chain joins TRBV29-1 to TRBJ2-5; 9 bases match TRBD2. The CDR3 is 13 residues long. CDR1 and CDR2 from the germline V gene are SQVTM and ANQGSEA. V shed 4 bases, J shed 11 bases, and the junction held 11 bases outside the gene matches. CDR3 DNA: TGCAGCGTTGGGCCTAGCGGGAAAAATGGGCAGTACTTC. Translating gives CSVGPSGKNGQYF.

This CDR3 reads CASRGHADTQYF. The CDR3 nucleotides are TGCGCCAGCAGGGGGCACGCGGATACGCAGTATTTT. The V gene is TRBV10-2, the J gene TRBJ2-3, with a weak D call TRBD1 (5 bases). The CDR3 sequence is 12 residues long. Germline values: CDR1 WSHSY, CDR2 SAAADI. V lost 6 bases to trimming and J lost 6 bases, with 10 bases between them.

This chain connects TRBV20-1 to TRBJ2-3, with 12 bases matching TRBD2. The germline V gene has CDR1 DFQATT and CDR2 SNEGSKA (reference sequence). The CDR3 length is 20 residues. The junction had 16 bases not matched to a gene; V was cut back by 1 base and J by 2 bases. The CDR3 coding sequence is TGCAGTGCTAGAGTGACGAGACTAGCGGGGGCCCACCTTTACACAGATACGCAGTATTTT. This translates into CSARVTRLAGAHLYTDTQYF.

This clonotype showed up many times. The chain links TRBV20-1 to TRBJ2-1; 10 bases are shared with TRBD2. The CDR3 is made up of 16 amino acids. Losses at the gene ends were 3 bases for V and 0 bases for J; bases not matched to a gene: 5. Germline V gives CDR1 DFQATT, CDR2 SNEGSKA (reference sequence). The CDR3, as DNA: TGCAGTGCTAGCACGGGACTAGCGAACTCCTACAATGAGCAGTTCTTC. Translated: CSASTGLANSYNEQFF.

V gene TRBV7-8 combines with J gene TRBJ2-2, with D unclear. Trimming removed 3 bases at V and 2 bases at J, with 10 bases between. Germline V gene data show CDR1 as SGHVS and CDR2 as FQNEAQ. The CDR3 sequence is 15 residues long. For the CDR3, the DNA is TGTGCCAGCAGCTTTAGGACGGCAAACACCGGGGAGCTGTTTTTT. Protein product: CASSFRTANTGELFF.

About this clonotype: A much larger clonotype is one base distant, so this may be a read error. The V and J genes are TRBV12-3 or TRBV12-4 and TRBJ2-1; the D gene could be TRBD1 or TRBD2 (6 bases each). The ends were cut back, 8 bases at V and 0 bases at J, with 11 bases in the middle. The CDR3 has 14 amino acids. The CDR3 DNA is TGTGCCAGCGGCTGGGGGGCCTCCTACAATGAGCAGTTCTTC. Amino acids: CASGWGASYNEQFF.

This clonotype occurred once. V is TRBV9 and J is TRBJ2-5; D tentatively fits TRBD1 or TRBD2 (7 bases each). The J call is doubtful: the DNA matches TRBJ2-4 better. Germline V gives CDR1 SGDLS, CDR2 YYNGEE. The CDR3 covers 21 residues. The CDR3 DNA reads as TGTGCCAGCAGCCCGGGCAGGGCCGACAGGGACCAGGGGGGGCGCAAAAACATTCAGTACTTC. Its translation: CASSPGRADRDQGGRKNIQYF.

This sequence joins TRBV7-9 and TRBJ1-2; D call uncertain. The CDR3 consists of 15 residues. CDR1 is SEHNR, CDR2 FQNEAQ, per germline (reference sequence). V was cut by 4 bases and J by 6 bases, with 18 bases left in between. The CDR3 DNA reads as TGTGCCAGCAGCTCATCCAACGGTTTCGTGAATGGCTACACCTTC. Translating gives CASSSSNGFVNGYTF.

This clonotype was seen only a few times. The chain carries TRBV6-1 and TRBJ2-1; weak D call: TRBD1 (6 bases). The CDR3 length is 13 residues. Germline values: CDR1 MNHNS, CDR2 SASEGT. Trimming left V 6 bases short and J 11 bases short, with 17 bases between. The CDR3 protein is CASSEGHPDKQFF. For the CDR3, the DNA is TGTGCCAGCAGCGAGGGACACCCCGACAAGCAGTTCTTC.

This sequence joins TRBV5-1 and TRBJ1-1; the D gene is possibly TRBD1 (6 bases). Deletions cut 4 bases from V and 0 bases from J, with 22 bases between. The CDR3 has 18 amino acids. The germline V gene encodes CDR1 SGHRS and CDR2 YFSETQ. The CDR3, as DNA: TGCGCCAGCAGCCCTTACAGGGACGAATACCAAATGAACACTGAAGCTTTCTTT. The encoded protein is CASSPYRDEYQMNTEAFF.

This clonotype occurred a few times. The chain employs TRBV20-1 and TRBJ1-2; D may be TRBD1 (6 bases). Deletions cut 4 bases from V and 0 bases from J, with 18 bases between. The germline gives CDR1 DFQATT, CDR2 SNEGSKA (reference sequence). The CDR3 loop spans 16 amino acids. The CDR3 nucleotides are TGCAGTGCTACCCCCGGACAGATGAATCCTAACTATGGCTACACCTTC. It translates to CSATPGQMNPNYGYTF.

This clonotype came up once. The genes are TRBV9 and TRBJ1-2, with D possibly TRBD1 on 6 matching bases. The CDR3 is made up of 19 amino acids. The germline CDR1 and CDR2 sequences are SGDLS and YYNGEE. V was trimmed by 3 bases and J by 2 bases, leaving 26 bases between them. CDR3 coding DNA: TGTGCCAGCAGCGATCCCTCCGCGGAGGGGGTCGATCCAAACTATGGCTACACCTTC. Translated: CASSDPSAEGVDPNYGYTF.